These T cell receptor beta chains were read from a single sample in a study of regulatory T cells in long-lasting Graves disease. TCRdb re-called the multiplex PCR reads through MiXCR, storing one row per CDR3 protein. The sample shows some 340,000 distinct CDR3 sequences, roughly 24% of them seen only once. Source: peripheral blood mononuclear cells (PBMCs), taken when the disease was refractory, from a patient treated with antithyroid drugs. These receptors were obtained from a woman aged 40 to 50 with Graves disease. The CDR3 runs from the conserved cysteine through the conserved F or W. The order of the fields is CDR3 DNA, CDR3 protein, clone size, V gene, CDR3 length, D gene, J gene. A D gene is named only where the DNA matches it firmly. Rows give clone size only sometimes, using once, few, many, or a class for an expanded clone.

CDR3nt: TGTGCCAGCAGTGCTGACAGGGTAGTTGTATCGTACGAGCAGTACTTC; CDR3aa: CASSADRVVVSYEQYF; abundance: .; v_gene: TRBV25-1; len: 16; d_gene: TRBD1; j_gene: TRBJ2-7
CDR3nt: TGTGCCAGCAGTTACGGTTTGTGGGGGTATGACGGGGAGCTGTTTTTT; CDR3aa: CASSYGLWGYDGELFF; abundance: many; v_gene: TRBV6-5; len: 16; d_gene: .; j_gene: TRBJ2-2
CDR3nt: TGTGCCAGCAGCTTCCGGCAGGGGGGTATCACTGAAGCTTTCTTT; CDR3aa: CASSFRQGGITEAFF; abundance: .; v_gene: TRBV7-9; len: 15; d_gene: TRBD1; j_gene: TRBJ1-1
CDR3nt: TGTGCCAGCAGCCCTAGCGGACAGGTATACTATGGCTACACCTTC; CDR3aa: CASSPSGQVYYGYTF; abundance: .; v_gene: TRBV28; len: 15; d_gene: TRBD1; j_gene: TRBJ1-2
CDR3nt: TGTGCCAGCAGTGAAGCAGCCGGGACAGGGAATAATGAGCAGTTCTTC; CDR3aa: CASSEAAGTGNNEQFF; abundance: many; v_gene: TRBV6-1; len: 16; d_gene: TRBD1; j_gene: TRBJ2-1
CDR3nt: TGTGCCAGCACCTTAGACAGTCAGGAAAAACTGTTTTTT; CDR3aa: CASTLDSQEKLFF; abundance: many; v_gene: TRBV2; len: 13; d_gene: .; j_gene: TRBJ1-4
CDR3nt: TGTGCCAGCCGAGTTCAGGGGCTACAAGAGACCCAGTACTTC; CDR3aa: CASRVQGLQETQYF; abundance: few; v_gene: TRBV6-1; len: 14; d_gene: .; j_gene: TRBJ2-5
CDR3nt: TGTGCCAGCAGAAAAGACAGGGTAGCCTATAATTCACCCCTCCACTTT; CDR3aa: CASRKDRVAYNSPLHF; abundance: many; v_gene: TRBV12-3/TRBV12-4; len: 16; d_gene: TRBD1; j_gene: TRBJ1-6
CDR3nt: TGCAGCGCCGAAACGGGAGCGCTAGCTTTCTTT; CDR3aa: CSAETGALAFF; abundance: many; v_gene: TRBV29-1; len: 11; d_gene: .; j_gene: TRBJ1-1
CDR3nt: TGTGCCAGCAGCCCCTTTGGGGGCAATCAGCCCCAGCATTTT; CDR3aa: CASSPFGGNQPQHF; abundance: .; v_gene: TRBV5-5; len: 14; d_gene: .; j_gene: TRBJ1-5
CDR3nt: TGTGCCAGCGGTCCCCGGCGGGAACGAAAGACCTCTGGAAACACCATATATTTT; CDR3aa: CASGPRRERKTSGNTIYF; abundance: .; v_gene: TRBV2; len: 18; d_gene: .; j_gene: TRBJ1-3
CDR3nt: TGCAGTGCCCAGCGAGGGACAGGGGCATACGAGCAGTACTTC; CDR3aa: CSAQRGTGAYEQYF; abundance: few; v_gene: TRBV20-1; len: 14; d_gene: TRBD1; j_gene: TRBJ2-7
CDR3nt: TGTGCCAGCAGCCCACTAGCTTTTCCGAACACCGGGGAGCTGTTTTTT; CDR3aa: CASSPLAFPNTGELFF; abundance: .; v_gene: TRBV3-1; len: 16; d_gene: .; j_gene: TRBJ2-2
CDR3nt: TGTGCCAGCAGACTACACTGGAACACTGAAGCTTTCTTT; CDR3aa: CASRLHWNTEAFF; abundance: once; v_gene: TRBV6-1; len: 13; d_gene: .; j_gene: TRBJ1-1
CDR3nt: TGTGCCACCAGCTTGGACTTTCAAGAGACCCAGTACTTC; CDR3aa: CATSLDFQETQYF; abundance: many; v_gene: TRBV15; len: 13; d_gene: .; j_gene: TRBJ2-5
CDR3nt: TGTGCCAGCAGCGAGGACGCTATTCAAGAGACCCAGTACTTC; CDR3aa: CASSEDAIQETQYF; abundance: few; v_gene: TRBV9; len: 14; d_gene: .; j_gene: TRBJ2-5
CDR3nt: TGTGCCAGCAGTTTTGCACGAGCATTTAGCACAGATACGCAGTATTTT; CDR3aa: CASSFARAFSTDTQYF; abundance: .; v_gene: TRBV28; len: 16; d_gene: .; j_gene: TRBJ2-3
CDR3nt: TGTGCCAGTAGCTCGGGGACAGGGGGCTTAGGTGCCTACGAGCAGTACTTC; CDR3aa: CASSSGTGGLGAYEQYF; abundance: .; v_gene: TRBV19; len: 17; d_gene: TRBD1; j_gene: TRBJ2-7
CDR3nt: TGTGCCATCAGTGGGGGGGGCACCTACCCTCTCCCCGAGCAGTACTTC; CDR3aa: CAISGGGTYPLPEQYF; abundance: .; v_gene: TRBV10-3; len: 16; d_gene: .; j_gene: TRBJ2-7
CDR3nt: TGTGCCAGCAGCACTTTCCGGGGATATAGCAATCAGCCCCAGCATTTT; CDR3aa: CASSTFRGYSNQPQHF; abundance: many; v_gene: TRBV28; len: 16; d_gene: .; j_gene: TRBJ1-5
CDR3nt: TGTGCCAGCAGTGAAGATGGTTTAACCCAGTTCTTC; CDR3aa: CASSEDGLTQFF; abundance: few; v_gene: TRBV6-2/TRBV6-3; len: 12; d_gene: .; j_gene: TRBJ2-1
CDR3nt: TGTGCCAGCAGCTTAAATCCAGGGATCTCTGAAGCTTTCTTT; CDR3aa: CASSLNPGISEAFF; abundance: many; v_gene: TRBV7-3; len: 14; d_gene: .; j_gene: TRBJ1-1